This TCR beta chain was captured by sequencing in a study of shared clonotypes between healthy human individuals. At the level of the study: Donor composition was a couple of women and a few men, aged 18 to 49. Notes on the study in general: On the whole, naive subsets had larger estimated richness than memory subsets had.

TCRdb keeps only in-frame clones here, not all; method: immunoSEQ multiplex PCR. This table has roughly 1 million clones, 70% to 80% appearing once. As to this clone: Antigen specificity is unknown.

V lost 4 bases and J 5 bases, leaving 15 bases between the germline ends. Germline CDR1 and CDR2: SGHRS and YFSETQ. The CDR3 spans 14 residues. This sequence originates from a man aged 18 to 29 in good health. The specimen sequenced was memory CD4+ T cells sorted from blood. Documented subset: CD45RA-negative fraction. V and J are TRBV5-1 and TRBJ1-2; D unresolved. CDR3 nucleotide sequence: TGCGCCAGCAGCCCGCCGGCAGGTCCTTATGGCTACACCTTC. Its translation: CASSPPAGPYGYTF. Full variable domain (remainder filled in from reference TRBV5-1 and TRBJ1-2): KAGVTQTPRYLIKTRGQQVTLSCSPISGHRSVSWYQQTPGQGLQFLFEYFSETQRNKGNFPGRFSGRQFSNSRSEMNVSTLELGDSALYLCASSPPAGPYGYTFGSGTRLTVV.